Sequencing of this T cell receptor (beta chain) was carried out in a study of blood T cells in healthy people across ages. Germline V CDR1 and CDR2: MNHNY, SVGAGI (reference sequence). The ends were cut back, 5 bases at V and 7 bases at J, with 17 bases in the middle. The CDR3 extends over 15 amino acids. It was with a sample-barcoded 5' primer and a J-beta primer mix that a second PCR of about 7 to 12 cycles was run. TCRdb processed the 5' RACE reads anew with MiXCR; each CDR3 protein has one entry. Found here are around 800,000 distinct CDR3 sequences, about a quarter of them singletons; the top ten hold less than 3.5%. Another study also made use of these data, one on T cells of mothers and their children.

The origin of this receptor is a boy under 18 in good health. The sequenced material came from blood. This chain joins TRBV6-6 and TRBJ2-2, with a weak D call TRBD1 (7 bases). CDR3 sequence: CASSPWRGLNGELFF. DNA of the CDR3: TGTGCCAGCAGTCCTTGGAGGGGGCTGAACGGGGAGCTGTTTTTT.